This T cell receptor (beta chain) was captured by sequencing in a study of Ad26.COV2.S vaccination and SARS-CoV-2 variants (dated by TCRdb to the early 2020s). At the level of the whole study: Vaccine-arm donors came from COV1001, a multicentre, randomized, double-blind, placebo-controlled phase I-IIa trial of Ad26.COV2.S in healthy adults. Ad26.COV2.S was given intramuscularly at 5x10^10 or 1x10^11 viral particles, as a single shot or as two shots 56 days apart. TCRbeta repertoire sequencing was used to assess the specificity and breadth of SARS-CoV-2-reactive T cell receptors after Ad26.COV2.S vaccination. The TCR-sequenced set comprised approximately 32 samples: some 19 Ad26.COV2.S vaccine recipients, 5 placebo recipients and 8 SARS-CoV-2 convalescent individuals. Trial participants were randomized into five groups of five: low-dose or high-dose Ad26.COV2.S given once or twice, or placebo on both occasions. Blinding of investigators to trial group allocation was maintained during experiments and outcome assessment. Broader findings and caveats from the paper: It was noted by the authors that total T cell responses may have been underestimated by the TCR breadth and depth analyses. After vaccination, substantial breadth of spike-specific CD8+ and CD4+ T cell responses was reported. Spike-specific TCR breadth was higher in Ad26.COV2.S recipients than in placebo recipients (P = 0.0014). Vaccine and placebo recipients had similar non-spike TCR breadth, a finding consistent with the vaccine containing only spike. The study lacked the statistical power to compare responses across vaccine doses or regimens.

The immunoSEQ Assay was the method used to sequence TCRbeta CDR3 regions. After extraction, genomic DNA underwent amplification by bias-controlled multiplex PCR, followed by high-throughput sequencing. The study's own analysis went as follows. Collapsing and filtering of sequences were performed to quantify the absolute abundance of each unique TCRbeta CDR3 region. Usable DNA was measured by amplifying reference genes present in all nucleated cells, and TCRbeta template counts were normalized to that usable DNA to estimate T cell fraction. Repertoire TCRs were annotated as SARS-CoV-2-specific when V gene, CDR3 amino acid sequence and J gene were exactly matched to a known reactive TCR set. The reference SARS-CoV-2 TCR set was obtained from MIRA and was filtered for enrichment in COVID-19-positive ImmuneCODE repertoires, whereby public or cross-reactive TCRs were removed. Drawing on the MIRA antigens, annotated TCRs were analysed further at the level of specific ORF or position within ORF. Depth was the summed frequency of annotated unique rearrangements, while breadth was defined as annotated unique rearrangements over total unique productive rearrangements. Two-sided Wilcoxon rank-sum tests were applied when comparing TCR breadth between groups. Not all clones reach the TCRdb copy of this immuneACCESS table, which keeps in-frame sequences only. Checked studies attribute under half of the gap to unresolved V genes and leave the rest unexplained. V and J calls and clone size follow that table, whereas D and trimming were derived from the DNA. This sample holds about 370,000 clones; 70% to 90% were observed only once. The ten top clones hold around 1.8% of the sample.

V is pared back by 1 base and J by 15 bases, with 13 bases lying between the germline termini. CDR3 length: 12 amino acids, cysteine to phenylalanine. Just the 36-base CDR3 DNA is kept, in frame starting at base 1. Concerning this clone itself: The specificity of this receptor is unknown. The record has no base qualities; no much larger clone is one base away.

What the treatment or condition label conveys for this sample: around 19 received Ad26.COV2.S at low or high dose, single or two shots; a few received placebo; per-sample allocation not given. For vaccine and placebo recipients, the sequenced repertoires came from samples collected on day 63 after the first injection. Between 29 July and 7 August 2020, Cohort 1b enrolled approximately 26 adults aged 18-55 years at one site in Boston, USA. Ad26.COV2.S consisted of a replication-incompetent adenovirus type 26 vector by which a prefusion-stabilized SARS-CoV-2 spike protein from the original Wuhan strain was expressed.

The sequence came from a person aged 18-60 years who received the Ad26.COV2.S COVID-19 vaccine or a placebo. The chain was built from TRBV12-3 or TRBV12-4 and TRBJ2-1; matching of 5 bases hints at TRBD2 as the D gene. Sample: peripheral blood, taken in a trial of Ad26.COV2.S vaccine versus placebo. The CDR3 in this case is CASSLGLHPGFF. The nucleotide sequence reads TGTGCCAGCAGTTTAGGACTACACCCTGGGTTCTTC.